In its sample, the clone carrying this T cell receptor (beta chain) was seen many times. The antigen remains undetermined. This sample stems from a study of neurological immune-mediated disorders. The CDR3 has 12 residues. The ends were cut back, 4 bases at V and 5 bases at J, with 9 bases in the middle. The V gene's germline CDR1 is ENHRY and CDR2 SYGVKD. Where libraries were unsorted, they were derived from 2 million PBMCs stored at -80 degrees C. Broader study findings: Phylogenetic grouping assigned the repertoires of 18 of 34 multiple sclerosis patients to one related-CDR3 cluster, which constitutes a possible signature. Association with the multiple sclerosis repertoire cluster was not found for any clinical or MRI feature.

TCRdb analysed the 5' RACE reads with MiXCR anew, one entry per CDR3 protein. The profile shows approximately 26,000 distinct CDR3 sequences, 2% to 3% of them singletons. Material for sequencing was PBMCs. The sequence derives from a woman aged 50 to 60 with multiple sclerosis. The chain joins TRBV10-3 to TRBJ2-7; D ambiguous. For the CDR3, the DNA is TGTGCCATCAGTGTACAGTCTAACGAGCAGTACTTC. Protein sequence: CAISVQSNEQYF.